This T cell receptor beta chain comes out of a study of cytomegalovirus exposure and HLA in healthy donors. Use of 60 Vbeta and 13 Jbeta primers characterized the PCR. Profiling relied on immunoSEQ multiplex PCR, and the TCRdb table lists in-frame clones only, not all of them. The profile shows around 200,000 clones, about 86% of them singletons. The trim removed 0 bases at V and 7 bases at J, leaving 15 bases unmatched. In germline, CDR1 is MGHRA, CDR2 YSYEKL. This CDR3 contains 19 residues. The V gene is TRBV4-1, the J gene TRBJ2-1, with 10 bases identical to TRBD2. This receptor was identified in a woman aged 25 to 45 in good health and CMV-seronegative. Input material: PBMCs. The CDR3 spells CASSQDPPRAGGRINEQFF. The CDR3 DNA is TGCGCCAGCAGCCAAGATCCCCCTCGAGCGGGGGGGCGTATTAATGAGCAGTTCTTC.